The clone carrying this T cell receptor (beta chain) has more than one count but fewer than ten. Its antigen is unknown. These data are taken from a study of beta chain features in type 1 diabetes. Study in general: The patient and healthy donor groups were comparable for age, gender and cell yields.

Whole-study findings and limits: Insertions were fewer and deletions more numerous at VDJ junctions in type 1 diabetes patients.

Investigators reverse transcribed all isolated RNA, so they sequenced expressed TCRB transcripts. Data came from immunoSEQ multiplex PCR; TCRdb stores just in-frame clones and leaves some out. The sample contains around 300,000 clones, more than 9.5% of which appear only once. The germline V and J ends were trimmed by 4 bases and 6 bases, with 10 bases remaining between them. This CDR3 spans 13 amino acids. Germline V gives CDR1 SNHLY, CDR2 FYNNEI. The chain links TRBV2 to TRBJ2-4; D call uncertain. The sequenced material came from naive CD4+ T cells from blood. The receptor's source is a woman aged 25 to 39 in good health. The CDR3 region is CASSARVLNIQYF. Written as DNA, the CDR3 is TGTGCCAGCAGTGCCCGGGTCCTAAACATTCAGTACTTC.